These 3 T cell receptor delta chains were all obtained from the same sample, sequenced in a study of γδ T cells in repeated Plasmodium falciparum infection. TCRdb re-called the multiplex PCR reads through CATT. The data contain 45,000 to 60,000 delta-chain clones, roughly 2% of them singletons. Vgamma9/Vdelta2+ and Vdelta2-negative gammadelta T cells were flow-sorted from PBMC for bulk sequencing. Sequencing was carried out using gamma-delta T cells from blood. Receptors originate from a pool of human donors (malaria-infected and uninfected, not separated).

This clone was observed a few times. TCRdb has a much larger clone's protein, which differs at residue 16 from the translation of this DNA, likely because of a read error; what is shown is the protein translated from the DNA. The J gene is TRDJ1, the V gene TRDV3; 12 bases agree with TRDD3. The J gene was missing in TCRdb and was found by matching the end of the DNA to germline. The CDR3 loop spans 24 amino acids. V gave up 1 base and J gave up 8 bases; unmatched junction bases: 38. CDR1 TVYSNPD and CDR2 GDNSRS come from the germline V gene (reference sequence). The CDR3 is CAFKGGPSAGIKTPVHWGIQKLIF. In DNA, the CDR3 is TGTGCCTTTAAGGGGGGACCTTCCGCCGGTATAAAAACTCCCGTACACTGGGGGATACAAAAACTCATCTTT.

This clone showed up just a few times. Translating this DNA gives a protein that differs at residue 6 from the TCRdb one, which belongs to a much larger clone; a read error is likely, and the protein shown is this translation. V is TRDV3 and J is TRDJ2; TRDD3 aligns across 13 bases. Matching the DNA to germline supplied the J gene, which TCRdb does not give. This CDR3 is built from 20 residues. V shed 3 bases, J shed 2 bases, and the junction held 18 bases outside the gene matches. Germline V gene data show CDR1 as TVYSNPD and CDR2 as GDNSRS (reference sequence). CDR3 DNA sequence: TGTGCCTTCCTCTTCTTCCGGGAGCACTGGGGGATACGCTTGACAGCACAACTCTTCTTT. Translated: CAFLFFREHWGIRLTAQLFF.

This clone showed up just a few times. For this DNA, TCRdb reports the protein of a much larger clone, which diverges at residue 19, most likely from a read error; the protein presented here is translated directly from the DNA. The J segment was not called; the V segment is TRDV1; the D segment call TRDD3 is taken from the table without a DNA check. The CDR3 consists of 22 residues. The germline V gene encodes CDR1 TSWWSYY and CDR2 QGS. The CDR3 nucleotides are TGTGCTCTTGGGGAAAACCAATTCAAGTACTGGGGGACACCTCTGTACACCGATAACCTCATCTTT. It yields the protein CALGENQFKYWGTPLYTDNLIF.